This record covers a single T cell receptor (beta chain). Antigen specificity is unknown. Authors' analysis steps: Researchers built a distant-metastasis classifier for papillary thyroid cancer that drew on CDR3 differences across clinicopathological groups. TCRdb re-clonotyped the PCR reads via MiXCR. What appears here as the V and J calls and clone size reflects TCRdb's work, not the paper's. This sample yields roughly 71,000 clones, of which less than 20% are seen a single time; 9.5% to 15% belongs to the top ten. This sample was included in a study of metastatic and nonmetastatic thyroid tumors. In the study overall: Repertoire comparisons spanned blood and tumor or nodule tissue from malignant and benign thyroid patients.

Thyroid surgery had not been preceded by any treatment in any patient. Study results and caveats: The study reportedly found significantly higher TCR beta diversity in malignant thyroid tumors than benign nodules, in blood and tumor.

This CDR3 has 14 amino acids. Germline V gene lookup returns CDR1 SGHNT and CDR2 YENEEA. V dropped 3 bases and J dropped 0 bases, with 8 bases sitting between them. The rearrangement links TRBV11-3 to TRBJ1-1; D is ambiguous. Sequenced: blood. This receptor was taken from a female donor with papillary thyroid cancer or a benign thyroid nodule (not recorded which). Some clones in this sample may be carry-over from other donors' samples. CDR3 protein: CASSLAAMNTEAFF. DNA for the CDR3: TGTGCCAGCAGCTTGGCTGCCATGAACACTGAAGCTTTCTTT.